Each of the 31 T cell receptor beta chains below was sequenced from the same sample in a study of T cells in Graves' hyperthyroidism and ophthalmopathy. From RNA transcripts, TCR beta CDR3 regions were amplified. The HTBI primer set served for first-round RT-PCR of the TCR CDR3. TCRdb reprocessed the multiplex PCR reads via MiXCR and lists one record per CDR3 protein. The table shows roughly 500,000 distinct CDR3 sequences, with 35% to 50% occurring only once. The sequenced sample was peripheral blood or thyroid tissue (not recorded which). The receptors come from an adult woman with Graves' disease, either hyperthyroidism or ophthalmopathy (not recorded which).

CDR3 amino acids: CAISEPRTSGEETQYF. The CDR3 DNA reads TGTGCCATCAGTGAGCCGCGGACTAGCGGGGAAGAGACCCAGTACTTC. The chain carries TRBV10-3 and TRBJ2-5; the match to TRBD2 covers 12 bases. The trim removed 2 bases at V and 3 bases at J, leaving 4 bases unmatched. This CDR3 contains 16 residues. The germline V gene encodes CDR1 ENHRY and CDR2 SYGVKD.

The chain is built from TRBV5-1 and TRBJ2-5; TRBD1 agrees at 8 bases. Germline CDR1 and CDR2: SGHRS and YFSETQ. The CDR3 contains 16 residues. V was clipped by 1 base and J by 2 bases; unmatched bases: 7. The CDR3 loop reads CASSLLTGASQETQYF. CDR3 sequence (DNA): TGCGCCAGCAGCTTGTTGACAGGGGCCTCGCAAGAGACCCAGTACTTC.

The chain joins TRBV5-4 to TRBJ2-2; 8 nucleotides align to TRBD1. V lost 0 bases and J lost 4; bases outside the gene matches: 5. The germline V gene has CDR1 SGHNT and CDR2 YYREEE (reference sequence). The length of the CDR3 is 16 residues. CDR3 bases: TGTGCCAGCAGCTTGGCGGCAGGGGGCCTCACCGGGGAGCTGTTTTTT. Amino acids: CASSLAAGGLTGELFF.

This clonotype was seen just once. J is TRBJ1-1 and V is TRBV15; 9 bases match TRBD1. CDR1 and CDR2 (germline): LNHNV, YYDKDF (reference sequence). This CDR3 is 16 amino acids long. J was trimmed by 3 bases and V by 0 bases; bases with no gene match: 5. The CDR3 loop reads CATSRDRGQGDTEAFF. In DNA form, the CDR3 reads TGTGCCACCAGCAGAGATAGGGGACAGGGAGACACTGAAGCTTTCTTT.

This clonotype was seen repeatedly, ten times or more. The genes are TRBV2 and TRBJ2-5; D perhaps matches TRBD1 (5 bases). CDR1 and CDR2 (germline): SNHLY, FYNNEI. Between the trimmed V and J ends, which lost 7 bases and 2 bases, there was a span of 11 bases. The CDR3 has 13 amino acids. The chain's CDR3 is CASNGQGQETQYF. In DNA form, the CDR3 reads TGTGCCAGCAACGGCCAGGGTCAAGAGACCCAGTACTTC. The full variable domain, with the rest looked up from reference TRBV2 and TRBJ2-5, is EPEVTQTPSHQVTQMGQEVILRCVPISNHLYFYWYRQILGQKVEFLVSFYNNEISEKSEIFDDQFSVERPDGSNFTLKIRSTKLEDSAMYFCASNGQGQETQYFGPGTRLLVL.

This clonotype was detected many times. V and J are TRBV2 and TRBJ1-1, with TRBD1 as a possible D gene (5 bases). The ends were cut back, 7 bases at V and 6 bases at J, with 9 bases in the middle. This CDR3 contains 11 residues. CDR1 SNHLY and CDR2 FYNNEI come from the germline V gene. CDR3 sequence reads: CASTQGAEAFF. CDR3 sequence (DNA): TGTGCCAGCACCCAGGGTGCTGAAGCTTTCTTT.

In its sample, this clonotype was seen a few times. J is TRBJ2-6 and V is TRBV7-2; D may correspond to TRBD1 or TRBD2 (5 bases each). From germline, CDR1 is SGHTA and CDR2 FQGNSA. Trimming pared 0 bases from V and 0 bases from J, leaving 6 bases between. The CDR3 runs to 16 residues. The CDR3 DNA reads as TGTGCCAGCAGCTTAGCGGGACGCTCTGGGGCCAACGTCCTGACTTTC. It yields the protein CASSLAGRSGANVLTF.

This clonotype was observed at least ten times. The chain joins TRBV7-8 to TRBJ1-1; D possibly corresponds to TRBD1 (5 bases). CDR3 length: 16 residues. Deletions cut 2 bases from V and 1 base from J, with 14 bases between. The germline V gene has CDR1 SGHVS and CDR2 FQNEAQ. CDR3 protein: CASSLRRGHRNTEAFF. Here the CDR3 DNA reads TGTGCCAGCAGCTTACGTCGAGGACACAGGAACACTGAAGCTTTCTTT.

The V gene is TRBV29-1, the J gene TRBJ1-2; 8 bases match TRBD1. The trim removed 6 bases at V and 6 bases at J, leaving 9 bases unmatched. There are 13 residues in the CDR3. From germline, CDR1 is SQVTM and CDR2 ANQGSEA. The CDR3 is CSVVRSGQDGYTF. Here the CDR3 DNA reads TGCAGCGTCGTCCGGTCGGGACAGGATGGCTACACCTTC.

A remark on this clonotype: A junction boundary mismatches the germline segment, possibly from a read error. The chain uses TRBV11-2 and TRBJ2-5; TRBD2 might be the D (6 bases). In germline, CDR1 is SGHAT, CDR2 FQNNGV. The CDR3 extends over 12 amino acids. The CDR3 DNA follows: TGTGCTAGCAACGATGGACTAACGGCCCAGTACTTC. Protein: CASNDGLTAQYF.

The table lists this clonotype with many counts. The CDR3 DNA reads as TGCGCCAGCAGCCAACAGGGGGCCCAAGAGACCCAGTACTTC. Translated: CASSQQGAQETQYF. The chain carries TRBV5-1 and TRBJ2-5; 9 positions agree with TRBD1. The V segment lost 4 bases and the J segment 1 base; nucleotides outside the gene matches: 2. Germline V lookup: CDR1 SGHRS, CDR2 YFSETQ. This CDR3 has 14 amino acids.

This clonotype was counted at least ten times. The gene calls are TRBV12-3 or TRBV12-4 and TRBJ2-7; 10 bases agree with TRBD1. Germline trimming cut 5 bases from V and 3 bases from J; bases unmatched to any gene: 4. This CDR3 is built from 14 residues. The CDR3, as DNA: TGTGCCAGCAGTGGACAGGGGGGAGGCTACGAGCAGTACTTC. This codes for CASSGQGGGYEQYF.

Many counts were recorded for this clonotype. CDR3 residues: CASSIYLGGYTF. The CDR3 DNA sequence: TGTGCCAGTAGTATCTACCTCGGGGGCTACACCTTC. The chain couples TRBV19 to TRBJ1-2, with D uncertain. The V gene lost 3 bases and the J gene lost 8 bases, with 10 bases spanning the gap. The CDR3 covers 12 residues. Germline V gene sequence: CDR1 LNHDA, CDR2 SQIVND (reference sequence).

V is TRBV7-2 and J is TRBJ2-7, with TRBD2 matching over 8 bases. The J segment lost 6 bases and the V segment lost 1 base, leaving 11 bases of the junction unmatched. Looked up from germline, CDR1 is SGHTA and CDR2 is FQGNSA. CDR3 length: 16 residues. CDR3 nucleotides: TGTGCCAGCAGCTTAGGAGCGGGGGTACCGGGGAGCGAGCAGTACTTC. Encoded protein: CASSLGAGVPGSEQYF.

The rearrangement uses TRBV29-1 and TRBJ1-2; 7 bases are shared with TRBD1. Germline assignment: CDR1 SQVTM and CDR2 ANQGSEA. The CDR3 sequence is 13 residues long. Trimming at V came to 5 bases and at J to 4 bases, leaving 7 bases not matched to a gene. DNA for the CDR3: TGCAGCGTTTTTTCGACAGGGACCTATGGCTACACCTTC. The encoded protein is CSVFSTGTYGYTF.

For this clonotype: This may be a read error: a much more frequent sequence differs by one nucleotide. The chain recombines TRBV2 with TRBJ1-4; tentative D call: TRBD1 (5 bases). The CDR3 loop spans 12 amino acids. V dropped 6 bases and J dropped 8 bases, with 10 bases sitting between them. CDR1 is SNHLY and CDR2 is FYNNEI in the germline V gene. The DNA of the CDR3 is TGTGCCAGCAGCGGGGACGTCGAAAAACTGTTTTTT. Its translation is CASSGDVEKLFF.

In this sample, this clonotype turned up many times. This chain links TRBV7-2 with TRBJ2-2; no definite D call. This CDR3 comprises 14 residues. The V and J ends lost 9 bases and 7 bases respectively, with 18 bases between them. CDR1 SGHTA and CDR2 FQGNSA come from the germline V gene. CDR3 nucleotide sequence: TGTGCCAGTAGCCCCGGGTCCCTTAACGGGGAGCTGTTTTTT. The encoded protein is CASSPGSLNGELFF.

This clonotype was detected only once. This chain uses TRBV6-6 with TRBJ2-7; D is possibly TRBD1 or TRBD2 (5 bases each). CDR1 and CDR2 from the germline V gene are MNHNY and SVGAGI (reference sequence). V was clipped by 5 bases and J by 3 bases, with 14 bases between them. This CDR3 contains 14 residues. This CDR3 is CASSLREKDYEQYF. In DNA form, the CDR3 reads TGTGCCAGCAGTCTCAGGGAGAAAGACTACGAGCAGTACTTC.

In its sample, this clonotype was seen a few times. The V call is TRBV7-9, the J call TRBJ1-2; TRBD1 agrees at 8 bases. J gave up 4 bases and V 4 bases, and 5 bases lay outside the gene matches. Germline assignment: CDR1 SEHNR and CDR2 FQNEAQ (reference sequence). CDR3 length: 14 residues. DNA for the CDR3: TGTGCCAGCAGCTCCTCAGGGGGCGCCTATGGCTACACCTTC. This encodes CASSSSGGAYGYTF.

The V gene is TRBV25-1, the J gene TRBJ1-5, with D tentatively TRBD1 (5 bases). Germline V lookup: CDR1 MGHDK, CDR2 SYGVNS. Trimming pared 6 bases from V and 9 bases from J, leaving 33 bases between. This CDR3 comprises 19 residues. The CDR3 nucleotides read TGTGCCAGCAGCGGTGAAGGTGGCAGCAAGGAGACAGTCCTGAGGCCCCAGCATTTT. Its protein is CASSGEGGSKETVLRPQHF.

Ten or more counts support this clonotype. The chain joins TRBV7-2 to TRBJ2-2; TRBD2 matches 9 bases. CDR3 length: 17 residues. Losses at the gene ends were 5 bases for V and 5 bases for J; bases not matched to a gene: 12. Germline values: CDR1 SGHTA, CDR2 FQGNSA. CDR3 sequence: CASSPVGLAGYTGELFF. CDR3 nucleotide sequence: TGTGCCAGCAGCCCAGTCGGGCTAGCGGGGTATACCGGGGAGCTGTTTTTT.

Concerning this clonotype: This may be a read error: a much more frequent sequence differs by one nucleotide. The chain links TRBV10-3 to TRBJ1-2, with 9 bases fitting TRBD1. The CDR3 runs to 13 residues. V was clipped by 10 bases and J by 8 bases; unmatched bases: 11. Germline-derived CDR1 and CDR2 are ENHRY and SYGVKD. The CDR3 reads CANRPGTGNGYTF. CDR3 bases: TGTGCCAACAGGCCCGGGACAGGGAACGGCTACACCTTC.

The J gene is TRBJ2-5, the V gene TRBV20-1; a possible D gene is TRBD1 (6 bases). The germline gives CDR1 DFQATT, CDR2 SNEGSKA (reference sequence). The length of the CDR3 is 13 residues. The ends were cut back, 1 base at V and 4 bases at J, with 10 bases in the middle. This chain's CDR3 is CSARAEQGETQYF. Written as DNA, the CDR3 is TGCAGTGCTAGAGCAGAACAGGGAGAGACCCAGTACTTC.

The gene calls are TRBV20-1 and TRBJ1-6; a weak D match, TRBD1 (5 bases). The CDR3 is made up of 14 amino acids. From germline, CDR1 is DFQATT and CDR2 SNEGSKA (reference sequence). V dropped 5 bases and J dropped 10 bases, with 18 bases sitting between them. Here the CDR3 reads CSASPLPGNSPLHF. The CDR3 region has the DNA TGCAGTGCTTCCCCCCTACCAGGGAACTCACCCCTCCACTTT.

The V and J genes are TRBV5-4 and TRBJ2-5; D gene unclear. V lost 2 bases to trimming and J lost 5 bases, with 13 bases between them. This CDR3 has 14 residues. Germline assignment: CDR1 SGHNT and CDR2 YYREEE (reference sequence). The CDR3 reads CASSLDAKWETQYF. In DNA, the CDR3 is TGTGCCAGCAGCTTAGACGCGAAGTGGGAGACCCAGTACTTC.

The chain is built from TRBV7-2 and TRBJ1-4; TRBD1 matches 8 bases. The trim removed 5 bases at V and 3 bases at J, leaving 5 bases unmatched. In germline, CDR1 is SGHTA, CDR2 FQGNSA. The CDR3 has 15 amino acids. As DNA, the CDR3 is TGTGCCAGCAGCACCCAGGGGGCTGCTAATGAAAAACTGTTTTTT. Its translation: CASSTQGAANEKLFF.

A few counts support this clonotype. The chain combines TRBV7-9 with TRBJ1-2, with D hard to call. Trimming shortened V by 5 bases and J by 3 bases, and 10 bases separated the two germline ends. Germline CDR1 and CDR2: SEHNR and FQNEAQ (reference sequence). This CDR3 has 13 amino acids. The CDR3 DNA is TGTGCCAGCAGCGACGGTGGGGACTATGGCTACACCTTC. Translation gives CASSDGGDYGYTF.

This clonotype was seen ten or more times. The genes are TRBV10-3 and TRBJ1-3; 7 nucleotides line up with TRBD1. CDR3 length equals 18 residues. CDR1 and CDR2 (germline): ENHRY, SYGVKD. Trimming took 6 bases from V and 0 from J; bases not matched to a gene: 14. The chain's CDR3 is CAIREHGTDASSGNTIYF. The CDR3 nucleotides are TGTGCCATCAGGGAACACGGGACAGATGCGTCCTCTGGAAACACCATATATTTT.

V usage is TRBV25-1 and J usage is TRBJ2-5; D is perhaps TRBD1 (6 bases). Germline CDR1 reads MGHDK; CDR2 reads SYGVNS. The CDR3 is 12 amino acids. The CDR3 DNA is TGTGCATATACGACAGGTCAAGAGACCCAGTACTTC. Protein: CAYTTGQETQYF.

The J gene is TRBJ1-3, the V gene TRBV19; D uncertain. Germline values: CDR1 LNHDA, CDR2 SQIVND (reference sequence). This CDR3 region has 16 residues. Trimming pared 3 bases from V and 2 bases from J, leaving 14 bases between. CDR3: CASSIRARGTGNTIYF. In DNA, the CDR3 is TGTGCCAGTAGTATTAGGGCCAGAGGCACTGGAAACACCATATATTTT. The full variable domain, its missing parts supplied by reference TRBV19 and TRBJ1-3, is DGGITQSPKYLFRKEGQNVTLSCEQNLNHDAMYWYRQDPGQGLRLIYYSQIVNDFQKGDIAEGYSVSREKKESFPLTVTSAQKNPTAFYLCASSIRARGTGNTIYFGEGSWLTVV.

This chain uses TRBV19 with TRBJ1-2; D is unresolved. CDR3 size: 13 residues. Between the trimmed V and J ends, which lost 6 bases and 8 bases, there was a span of 16 bases. Germline V gives CDR1 LNHDA, CDR2 SQIVND (reference sequence). The CDR3: CASSTRTERGYTF. The CDR3 region has the DNA TGTGCCAGTAGCACCCGGACGGAAAGGGGCTACACCTTC. Full variable domain (missing parts from reference TRBV19 and TRBJ1-2): DGGITQSPKYLFRKEGQNVTLSCEQNLNHDAMYWYRQDPGQGLRLIYYSQIVNDFQKGDIAEGYSVSREKKESFPLTVTSAQKNPTAFYLCASSTRTERGYTFGSGTRLTVV.